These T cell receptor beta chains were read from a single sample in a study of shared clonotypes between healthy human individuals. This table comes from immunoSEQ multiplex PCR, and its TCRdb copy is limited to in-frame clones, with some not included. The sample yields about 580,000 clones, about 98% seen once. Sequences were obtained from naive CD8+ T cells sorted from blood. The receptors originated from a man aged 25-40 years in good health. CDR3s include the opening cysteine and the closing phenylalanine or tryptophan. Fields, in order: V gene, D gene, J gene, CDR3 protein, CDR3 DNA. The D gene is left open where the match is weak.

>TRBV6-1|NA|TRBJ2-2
CASTGKVTSTGELFF
TGTGCCAGCACCGGGAAGGTAACCTCGACCGGGGAGCTGTTTTTT
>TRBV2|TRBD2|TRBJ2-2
CASLKPTSGREEGGELFF
TGTGCCAGCCTTAAGCCGACTAGCGGGAGGGAAGAGGGCGGGGAGCTGTTTTTT
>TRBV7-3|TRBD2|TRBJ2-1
CASSLSRLAGGSEDEQFF
TGTGCCAGCAGCTTAAGTAGGCTAGCGGGAGGGTCCGAAGATGAGCAGTTCTTC
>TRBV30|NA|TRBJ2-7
CAWSLGTAYEQYF
TGTGCCTGGAGCCTTGGCACCGCCTACGAGCAGTACTTC
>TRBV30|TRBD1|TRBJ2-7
CAWGQGLFSYEQYF
TGTGCCTGGGGACAGGGGCTGTTCTCCTACGAGCAGTACTTC
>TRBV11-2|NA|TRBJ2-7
CASSFGDSYEQYF
TGTGCCAGCAGCTTTGGAGACTCCTACGAGCAGTACTTC
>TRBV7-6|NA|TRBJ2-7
CASSSFGSSYEQYF
TGTGCCAGCAGCTCCTTTGGGAGCTCCTACGAGCAGTACTTC
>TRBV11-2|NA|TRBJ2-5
CASSLDVEGVTQYF
TGTGCCAGCAGCTTAGACGTGGAAGGGGTGACCCAGTACTTC
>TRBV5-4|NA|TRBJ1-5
CASSLGDQPQHF
TGTGCCAGCAGCTTGGGAGATCAGCCCCAGCATTTT
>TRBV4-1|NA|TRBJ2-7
CASSQRVDEQYF
TGCGCCAGCAGCCAGAGGGTAGACGAGCAGTACTTC
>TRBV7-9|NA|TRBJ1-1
CASLSLGGASSMNTEAFF
TGTGCCAGCTTATCGTTAGGGGGAGCCTCGTCTATGAACACTGAAGCTTTCTTT
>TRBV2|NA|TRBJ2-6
CASIEGPGANVLTF
TGTGCCAGCATCGAAGGTCCTGGGGCCAACGTCCTGACTTTC
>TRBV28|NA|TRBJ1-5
CASSDPSNQPQHF
TGTGCCAGCAGTGACCCTAGCAATCAGCCCCAGCATTTT
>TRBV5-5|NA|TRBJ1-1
CASSYNLERGRNTEAFF
TGTGCCAGCAGCTACAACCTTGAACGGGGACGGAACACTGAAGCTTTCTTT
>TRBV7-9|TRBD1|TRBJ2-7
CASSLPRTGQGSYEQYF
TGTGCCAGCAGCTTACCTCGGACGGGACAGGGCTCCTACGAGCAGTACTTC
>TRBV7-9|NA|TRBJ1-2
CASSLSFRDESSNYGYTF
TGTGCCAGCAGCTTATCCTTTAGGGATGAAAGTTCGAACTATGGCTACACCTTC